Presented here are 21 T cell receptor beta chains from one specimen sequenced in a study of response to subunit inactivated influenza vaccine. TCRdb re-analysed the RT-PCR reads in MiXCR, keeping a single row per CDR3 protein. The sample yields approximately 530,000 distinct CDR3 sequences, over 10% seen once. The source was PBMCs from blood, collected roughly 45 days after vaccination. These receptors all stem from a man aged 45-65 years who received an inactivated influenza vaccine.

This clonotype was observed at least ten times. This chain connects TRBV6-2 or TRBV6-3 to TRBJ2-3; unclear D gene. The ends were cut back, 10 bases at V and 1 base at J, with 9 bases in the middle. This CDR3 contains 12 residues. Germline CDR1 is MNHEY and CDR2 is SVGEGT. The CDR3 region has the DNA TGTGCCACTTCCCCCCGCACAGATACGCAGTATTTT. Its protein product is CATSPRTDTQYF.

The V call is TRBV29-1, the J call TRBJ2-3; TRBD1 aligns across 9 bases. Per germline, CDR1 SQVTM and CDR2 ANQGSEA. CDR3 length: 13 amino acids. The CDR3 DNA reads TGCAGTTACAGGGGGCAGGGAACAGATACGCAGTATTTT. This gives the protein CSYRGQGTDTQYF.

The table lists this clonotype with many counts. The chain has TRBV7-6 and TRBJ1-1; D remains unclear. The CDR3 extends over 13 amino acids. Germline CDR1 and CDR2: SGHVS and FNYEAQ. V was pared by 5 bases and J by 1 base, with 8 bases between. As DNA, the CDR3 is TGTGCCAGCAGCCGGACGAGGAACACTGAAGCTTTCTTT. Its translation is CASSRTRNTEAFF.

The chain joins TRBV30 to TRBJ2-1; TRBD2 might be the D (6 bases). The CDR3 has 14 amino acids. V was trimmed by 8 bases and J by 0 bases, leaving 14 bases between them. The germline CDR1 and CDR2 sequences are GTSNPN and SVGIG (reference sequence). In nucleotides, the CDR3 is TGTGCCGGAGGGACTCACAGCTCCTACAATGAGCAGTTCTTC. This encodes CAGGTHSSYNEQFF.

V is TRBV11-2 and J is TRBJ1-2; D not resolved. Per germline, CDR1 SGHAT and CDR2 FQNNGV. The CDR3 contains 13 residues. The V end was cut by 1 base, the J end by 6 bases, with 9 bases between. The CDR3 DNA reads TGTGCCAGCAGCTTAGCGGGCGCGAATGGCTACACCTTC. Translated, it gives CASSLAGANGYTF.

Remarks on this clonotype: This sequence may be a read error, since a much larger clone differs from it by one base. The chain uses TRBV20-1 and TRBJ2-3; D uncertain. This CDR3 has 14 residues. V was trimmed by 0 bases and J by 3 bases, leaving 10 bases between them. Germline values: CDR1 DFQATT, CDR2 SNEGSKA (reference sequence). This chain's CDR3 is CSARDPRWTDTQYF. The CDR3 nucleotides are TGCAGTGCTAGAGATCCACGATGGACAGATACGCAGTATTTT.

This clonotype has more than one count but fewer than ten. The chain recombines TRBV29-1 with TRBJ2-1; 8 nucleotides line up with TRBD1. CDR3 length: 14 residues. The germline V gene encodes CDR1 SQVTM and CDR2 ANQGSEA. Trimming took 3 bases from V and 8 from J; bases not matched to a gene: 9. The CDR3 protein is CSVELGTGFDEQFF. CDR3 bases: TGCAGCGTTGAGTTGGGGACAGGTTTCGATGAGCAGTTCTTC.

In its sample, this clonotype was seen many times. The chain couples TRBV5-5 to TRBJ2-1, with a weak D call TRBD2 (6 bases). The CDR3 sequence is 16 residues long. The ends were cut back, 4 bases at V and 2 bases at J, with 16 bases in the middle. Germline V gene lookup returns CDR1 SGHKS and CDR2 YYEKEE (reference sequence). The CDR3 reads CASSLPGSSAYNEQFF. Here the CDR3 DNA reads TGTGCCAGCAGCCTCCCCGGGAGTAGCGCCTACAATGAGCAGTTCTTC. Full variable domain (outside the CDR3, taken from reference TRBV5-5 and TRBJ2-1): DAGVTQSPTHLIKTRGQQVTLRCSPISGHKSVSWYQQVLGQGPQFIFQYYEKEERGRGNFPDRFSARQFPNYSSELNVNALLLGDSALYLCASSLPGSSAYNEQFFGPGTRLTVL.

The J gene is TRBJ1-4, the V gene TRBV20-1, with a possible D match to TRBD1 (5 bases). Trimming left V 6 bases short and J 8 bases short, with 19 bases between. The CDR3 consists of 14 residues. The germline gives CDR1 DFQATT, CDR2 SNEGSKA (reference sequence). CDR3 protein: CSARVGAPGEKLFF. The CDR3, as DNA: TGCAGTGCACGGGTAGGGGCCCCGGGGGAAAAACTGTTTTTT.

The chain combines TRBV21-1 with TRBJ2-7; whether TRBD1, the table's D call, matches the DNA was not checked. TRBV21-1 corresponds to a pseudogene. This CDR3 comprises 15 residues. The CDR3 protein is CASSSHRGFSYEQYF. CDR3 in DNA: TGTGCCAGCAGCAGCCACAGGGGCTTTTCCTACGAGCAGTACTTC.

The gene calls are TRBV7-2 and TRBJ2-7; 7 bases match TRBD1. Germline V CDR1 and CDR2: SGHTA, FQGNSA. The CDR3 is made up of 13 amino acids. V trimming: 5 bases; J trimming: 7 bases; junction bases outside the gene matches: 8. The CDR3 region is CASSGEGAREQYF. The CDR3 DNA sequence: TGTGCCAGCAGCGGAGAGGGGGCACGGGAGCAGTACTTC.

CDR3 protein: CASRPGGLNTGELFF. The CDR3 DNA reads TGTGCCAGCAGGCCGGGGGGCCTGAACACCGGGGAGCTGTTTTTT. The V and J genes are TRBV28 and TRBJ2-2, with D possibly matching TRBD2 (7 bases). CDR3 length: 15 residues. V lost 6 bases and J lost 1, with 12 bases in between. Germline lookup yields CDR1 MDHEN and CDR2 SYDVKM.

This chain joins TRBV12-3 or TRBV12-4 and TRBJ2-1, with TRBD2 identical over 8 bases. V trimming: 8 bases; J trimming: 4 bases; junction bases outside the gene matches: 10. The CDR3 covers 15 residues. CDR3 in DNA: TGTGCCAGCGCCCGGGGTAGCGGGGATTACAATGAGCAGTTCTTC. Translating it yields CASARGSGDYNEQFF.

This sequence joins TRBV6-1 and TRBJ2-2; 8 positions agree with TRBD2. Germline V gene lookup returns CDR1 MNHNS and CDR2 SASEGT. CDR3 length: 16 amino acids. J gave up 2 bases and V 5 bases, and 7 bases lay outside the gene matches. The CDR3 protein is CASSLWRGANTGELFF. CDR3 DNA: TGTGCCAGCAGTCTTTGGCGGGGGGCAAACACCGGGGAGCTGTTTTTT.

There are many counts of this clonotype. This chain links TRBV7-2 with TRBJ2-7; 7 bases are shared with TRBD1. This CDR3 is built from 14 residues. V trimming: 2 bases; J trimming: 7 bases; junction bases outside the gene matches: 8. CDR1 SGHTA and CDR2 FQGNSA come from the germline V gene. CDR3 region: CASSLFDREEEQYF. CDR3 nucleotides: TGTGCCAGCAGCTTATTTGACAGGGAAGAAGAGCAGTACTTC.

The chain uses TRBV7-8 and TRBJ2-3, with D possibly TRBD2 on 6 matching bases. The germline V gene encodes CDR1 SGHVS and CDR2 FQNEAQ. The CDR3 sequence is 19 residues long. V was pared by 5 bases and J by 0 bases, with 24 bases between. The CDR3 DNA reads TGTGCCAGCAGCCGCCTTCTTTTCCGGGCGGGGACTAGCACAGATACGCAGTATTTT. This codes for CASSRLLFRAGTSTDTQYF.

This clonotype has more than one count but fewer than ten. As DNA, the CDR3 is TGTGCCAGCAGCAAACAAGGGCGGGTCTACGAGCAGTACTTC. Translated, it gives CASSKQGRVYEQYF. The chain employs TRBV7-9 and TRBJ2-7, with a possible D match to TRBD2 (5 bases). The germline gives CDR1 SEHNR, CDR2 FQNEAQ (reference sequence). The V end was cut by 5 bases, the J end by 3 bases, with 14 bases between. The CDR3 covers 14 residues. Looking up the rest from reference TRBV7-9 and TRBJ2-7 gives the full variable domain: DTGVSQNPRHKITKRGQNVTFRCDPISEHNRLYWYRQTLGQGPEFLTYFQNEAQLEKSRLLSDRFSAERPKGSFSTLEIQRTEQGDSAMYLCASSKQGRVYEQYFGPGTRLTVT.

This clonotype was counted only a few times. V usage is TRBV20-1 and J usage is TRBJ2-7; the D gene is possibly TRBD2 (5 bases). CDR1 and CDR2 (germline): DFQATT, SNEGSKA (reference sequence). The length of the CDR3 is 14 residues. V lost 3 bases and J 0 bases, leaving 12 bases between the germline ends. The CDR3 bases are TGCAGTGCTAGTAGTCCTAGCCTCTCCTACGAGCAGTACTTC. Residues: CSASSPSLSYEQYF.

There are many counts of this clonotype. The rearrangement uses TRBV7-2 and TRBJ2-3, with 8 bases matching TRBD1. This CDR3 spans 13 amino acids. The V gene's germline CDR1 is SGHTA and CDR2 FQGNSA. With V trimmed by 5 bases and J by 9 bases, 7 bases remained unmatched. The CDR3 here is CASSADRVGTQYF. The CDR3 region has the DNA TGTGCCAGCAGCGCGGACAGGGTTGGAACGCAGTATTTT.

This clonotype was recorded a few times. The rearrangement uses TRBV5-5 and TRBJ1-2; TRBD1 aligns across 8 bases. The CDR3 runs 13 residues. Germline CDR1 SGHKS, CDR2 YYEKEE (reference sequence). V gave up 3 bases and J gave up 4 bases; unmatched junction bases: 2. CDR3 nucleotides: TGTGCCAGCAGCTGGGACAGGACCTATGGCTACACCTTC. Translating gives CASSWDRTYGYTF.

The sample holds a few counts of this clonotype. For the CDR3, the DNA is TGTGCCAGCAGTTTAGGAGGGGCCTCTTCTGGAAACACCATATATTTT. Protein: CASSLGGASSGNTIYF. The J gene is TRBJ1-3, the V gene TRBV12-3 or TRBV12-4; weak D call: TRBD1 (5 bases). Trimming cost V 1 base and J 1 base, with 11 bases left between them. The CDR3 has 16 amino acids.